Shown below are 8 T cell receptor beta chains from a single sample sequenced in a study of CD8+CD57+ T cells in acquired aplastic anemia. Patients included in sequencing had previously demonstrated CD8+CD57+ cell expansion by flow cytometry. Genomic DNA was employed as the template in profiling TCR beta VDJ and CDR3. TCRdb passed the reads through MiXCR, listing each CDR3 protein once. The table records about 160,000 distinct CDR3 sequences, around half of them present only once. Sequencing input: sorted CD4+, CD8+, or CD8+CD57+ T cells (not recorded which) from PBMCs. These receptors were taken from a human donor with aplastic anemia.

Ten or more counts support this clonotype. The V call is TRBV6-1, the J call TRBJ2-7; 9 bases line up with TRBD1. V gave up 7 bases and J gave up 4 bases; unmatched junction bases: 8. Looked up from germline, CDR1 is MNHNS and CDR2 is SASEGT. The CDR3 consists of 14 residues. CDR3 region: CASTLTQGAYEQYF. CDR3 coding DNA: TGTGCCAGCACCCTAACACAGGGGGCGTACGAGCAGTACTTC.

J is TRBJ1-1 and V is TRBV7-8, with 8 bases matching TRBD1. V was clipped by 6 bases and J by 6 bases; unmatched bases: 9. The CDR3 is 14 residues long. The V gene's germline CDR1 is SGHVS and CDR2 FQNEAQ. The CDR3 loop is CASRRMTGDAEAFF. CDR3 nucleotides: TGTGCCAGCAGACGCATGACAGGGGACGCTGAAGCTTTCTTT.

The gene calls are TRBV27 and TRBJ2-7; D call uncertain. The CDR3 runs 13 residues. Per germline, CDR1 MNHEY and CDR2 SMNVEV (reference sequence). The V end lost 0 bases, the J end lost 2 bases, and 5 bases lay between the germline ends. CDR3 nucleotide sequence: TGTGCCAGCAGTTTATCAAGCACCTACGAGCAGTACTTC. It is translated as CASSLSSTYEQYF.

The chain recombines TRBV7-9 with TRBJ2-5; D is undetermined. The CDR3 consists of 13 residues. Trimming removed 3 bases at V and 3 bases at J, with 8 bases between. The germline CDR1 and CDR2 sequences are SEHNR and FQNEAQ (reference sequence). CDR3 sequence (DNA): TGTGCCAGCAGCTTTTATTTAGAAGAGACCCAGTACTTC. Its translation is CASSFYLEETQYF.

The chain carries TRBV24-1 and TRBJ2-5; 9 bases agree with TRBD1. Trimming removed 3 bases from V and 4 bases from J; junction bases left unmatched: 8. This CDR3 has 16 amino acids. Germline CDR1 is KGHDR and CDR2 is SFDVKD. In DNA form, the CDR3 reads TGTGCCACCAGTGATAAGCCGGGACAGGGCTCAGAGACCCAGTACTTC. It encodes CATSDKPGQGSETQYF.

There are many counts of this clonotype. The chain is built from TRBV11-2 and TRBJ2-3; the match to TRBD1 covers 7 bases. CDR1 SGHAT and CDR2 FQNNGV come from the germline V gene. With 6 bases clipped from V and 0 bases from J, the junction kept 6 bases outside the gene matches. The CDR3 spans 15 residues. As DNA, the CDR3 is TGTGCCAGCAGACAGGGGTATACTAGCACAGATACGCAGTATTTT. Amino acid sequence: CASRQGYTSTDTQYF.

Regarding this clonotype: The junction departs from germline at one end; a sequencing error may be responsible. This rearrangement joins TRBV27 to TRBJ1-1; possibly TRBD1 for D (5 bases). This CDR3 contains 14 residues. In germline, CDR1 is MNHEY, CDR2 SMNVEV (reference sequence). The CDR3 here is CAGRETDGETEAFF. Written as DNA, the CDR3 is TGTGCCGGCAGGGAGACTGACGGGGAGACTGAAGCTTTCTTT.

J is TRBJ1-4 and V is TRBV5-1; unclear D gene. Deletions cut 5 bases from V and 6 bases from J, with 5 bases between. In germline, CDR1 is SGHRS, CDR2 YFSETQ. The length of the CDR3 is 11 residues. The CDR3 DNA sequence: TGCGCCAGCAGGATCGATGAAAAACTGTTTTTT. This encodes CASRIDEKLFF. Full variable domain (missing parts from reference TRBV5-1 and TRBJ1-4): KAGVTQTPRYLIKTRGQQVTLSCSPISGHRSVSWYQQTPGQGLQFLFEYFSETQRNKGNFPGRFSGRQFSNSRSEMNVSTLELGDSALYLCASRIDEKLFFGSGTQLSVL.